This T cell receptor beta chain was recovered during a study of T-cell reconstitution after alpha-beta-depleted transplantation in children. Study-wide findings and caveats: Surviving recipient T cells and thymic progenitors produced the high day-60 TCRbeta diversity seen in some patients. Counts and diversity of T cells one year after transplant came mostly from newly produced T cells.

The length of the CDR3 is 12 residues. Germline V gene data show CDR1 as MDHEN and CDR2 as SYDVKM. Between the trimmed V and J ends, which lost 6 bases and 0 bases, there was a span of 5 bases. In the case of this clonotype: Its cognate antigen is unknown.

The library targeted TCRbeta and was prepared with unique molecular identifiers. MiXCR, run by TCRdb on the PCR reads, gives a single entry per CDR3 protein. The sample has a few hundred thousand distinct CDR3 sequences, approximately 24% seen once; the top ten hold roughly 5%. This sequence was found in a female patient aged 2-9 years who had a stem cell transplant for congenital amegakaryocytic thrombocytopenia, so the T cells may come from the graft donor. The material sequenced was PBMCs, mostly from graft donor cells, taken 360 days after TCRalphabeta/CD19-depleted stem cell transplant. The V and J genes are TRBV28 and TRBJ1-2; D is undetermined. The CDR3: CASRKTNYGYTF. The CDR3 bases are TGTGCCAGCAGAAAGACTAACTATGGCTACACCTTC.